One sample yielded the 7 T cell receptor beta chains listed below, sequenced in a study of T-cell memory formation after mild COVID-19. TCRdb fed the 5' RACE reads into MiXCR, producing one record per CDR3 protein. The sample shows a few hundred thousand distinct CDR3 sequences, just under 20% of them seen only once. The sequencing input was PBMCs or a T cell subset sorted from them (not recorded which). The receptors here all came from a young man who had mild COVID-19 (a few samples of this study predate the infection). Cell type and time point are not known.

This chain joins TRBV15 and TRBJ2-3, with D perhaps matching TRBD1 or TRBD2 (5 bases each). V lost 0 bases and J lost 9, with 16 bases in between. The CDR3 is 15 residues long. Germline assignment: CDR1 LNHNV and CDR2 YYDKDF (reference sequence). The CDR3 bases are TGTGCCACCAGCAGAGACGCGGTCGAGGGGACCACGCAGTATTTT. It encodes CATSRDAVEGTTQYF.

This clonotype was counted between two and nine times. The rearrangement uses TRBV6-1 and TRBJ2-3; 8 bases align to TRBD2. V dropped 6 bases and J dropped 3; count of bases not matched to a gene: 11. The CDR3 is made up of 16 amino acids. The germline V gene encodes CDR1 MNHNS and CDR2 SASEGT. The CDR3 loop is CASSPAVSGETDTQYF. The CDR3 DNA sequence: TGTGCCAGCAGCCCCGCGGTTAGCGGGGAGACAGATACGCAGTATTTT.

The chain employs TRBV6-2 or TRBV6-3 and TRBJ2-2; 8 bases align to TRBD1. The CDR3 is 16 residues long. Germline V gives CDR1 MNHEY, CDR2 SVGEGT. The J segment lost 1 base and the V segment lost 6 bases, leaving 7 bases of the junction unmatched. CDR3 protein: CASRARDRWNTGELFF. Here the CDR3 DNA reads TGTGCCAGCAGAGCGAGGGACAGGTGGAACACCGGGGAGCTGTTTTTT.

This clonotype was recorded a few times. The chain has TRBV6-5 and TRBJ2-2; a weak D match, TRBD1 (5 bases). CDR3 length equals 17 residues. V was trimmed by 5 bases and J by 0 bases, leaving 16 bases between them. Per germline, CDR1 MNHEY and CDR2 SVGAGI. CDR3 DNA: TGTGCCAGCAGTCGCCAGGGTTTCGGGCCGAACACCGGGGAGCTGTTTTTT. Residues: CASSRQGFGPNTGELFF.

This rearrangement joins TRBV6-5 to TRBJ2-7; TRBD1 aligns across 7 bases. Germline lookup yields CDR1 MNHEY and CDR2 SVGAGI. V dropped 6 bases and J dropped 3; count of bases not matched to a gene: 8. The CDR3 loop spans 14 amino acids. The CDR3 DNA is TGTGCCAGCAGGAGCCCGGGACAGCTCTACGAGCAGTACTTC. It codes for CASRSPGQLYEQYF.

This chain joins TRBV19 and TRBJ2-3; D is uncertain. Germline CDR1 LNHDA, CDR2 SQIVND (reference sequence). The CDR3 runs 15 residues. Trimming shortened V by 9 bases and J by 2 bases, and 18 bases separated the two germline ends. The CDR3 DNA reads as TGTGCCAGGAGCACTGGAGCTGATGACACAGATACGCAGTATTTT. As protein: CARSTGADDTDTQYF.

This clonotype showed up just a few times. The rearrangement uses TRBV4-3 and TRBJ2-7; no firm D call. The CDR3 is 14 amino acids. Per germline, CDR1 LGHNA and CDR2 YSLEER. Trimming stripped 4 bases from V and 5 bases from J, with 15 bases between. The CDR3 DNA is TGCGCCAGCAGCCTTGAGTTGAGCCAGGACGAGCAGTACTTC. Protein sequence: CASSLELSQDEQYF.